This T cell receptor beta chain was sequenced for a study of cytomegalovirus exposure and HLA in healthy donors. The V segment lost 0 bases and the J segment 11 bases; nucleotides outside the gene matches: 8. Germline V CDR1 and CDR2: SGHNT, YYREEE (reference sequence). The CDR3 runs to 14 residues. PCR involved 60 Vbeta and 13 Jbeta primers. Some clones are missing from TCRdb's copy, which holds only in-frame ones; the method was immunoSEQ multiplex PCR. Altogether 70,000 to 95,000 clones are present, approximately 65% being singletons, with the ten largest covering 4.5% to 7%. The chain links TRBV5-4 to TRBJ1-1; 9 bases agree with TRBD1. The source is a woman aged 25 to 39 in good health and CMV-seropositive. Sequenced sample: PBMCs. The CDR3 region has the DNA TGTGCCAGCAGCTTGGGACAGGGGGGCTTAGTCGCTTTCTTT. Residues: CASSLGQGGLVAFF.